A selection of T cell receptor beta chains follows, all from one sample in a study of T-cell memory formation after mild COVID-19. TCRdb re-called the 5' RACE reads with MiXCR, one entry per CDR3 protein. This sample has approximately 390,000 distinct CDR3 sequences; more than 15% occur once, and the top ten carry around a fifth. Sequenced: PBMCs or a T cell subset sorted from them (not recorded which). All receptors derive from a man aged 18 to 29 who had mild COVID-19 (a few samples of this study predate the infection). Cell type and time point are not known. CDR3s include the opening cysteine and the closing phenylalanine or tryptophan. The D gene is left open where the match is weak. Clone size is shown for a subset of rows, as once, few, many or a class of expanded clone.

TRBJ2-3	-	-	TRBV5-1	13	CASSARPADTQYF	TGCGCCAGCAGCGCGCGGCCGGCCGATACGCAGTATTTT
TRBJ2-3	few	TRBD1	TRBV15	14	CATSLGQGTDTQYF	TGTGCCACCAGCCTCGGACAGGGGACAGATACGCAGTATTTT
TRBJ2-4	many	TRBD2	TRBV20-1	11	CSARGGNIQYF	TGCAGTGCTAGGGGGGGGAACATTCAGTACTTC
TRBJ1-2	-	-	TRBV4-3	14	CASSQGSGDYGYTF	TGCGCCAGCAGCCAAGGGTCGGGGGACTATGGCTACACCTTC
TRBJ1-1	few	-	TRBV7-9	14	CASNPSGMNTEAFF	TGTGCCAGCAACCCATCGGGTATGAACACTGAAGCTTTCTTT
TRBJ2-5	-	-	TRBV20-1	13	CSAPRRLGETQYF	TGCAGTGCCCCGAGACGGCTAGGAGAGACCCAGTACTTC
TRBJ2-3	-	-	TRBV12-3/TRBV12-4	14	CASTGGEGSDTQYF	TGTGCCAGCACCGGGGGCGAGGGTTCTGATACGCAGTATTTT
TRBJ1-5	few	-	TRBV12-3/TRBV12-4	16	CASSLASPYSNQPQHF	TGTGCCAGCAGTTTAGCGTCCCCCTACTCTAATCAGCCCCAGCATTTT
TRBJ2-2	-	-	TRBV20-1	15	CSARDALGATGELFF	TGCAGTGCTAGAGATGCCCTTGGGGCCACCGGGGAGCTGTTTTTT
TRBJ1-2	many	-	TRBV4-3	14	CASSQDLTGTGYTF	TGCGCCAGCAGCCAAGATCTTACAGGGACTGGCTACACCTTC
TRBJ2-5	-	TRBD2	TRBV6-5	16	CASSYSALAGGETQYF	TGTGCCAGCAGTTACTCGGCTCTAGCGGGGGGGGAGACCCAGTACTTC
TRBJ1-5	few	-	TRBV5-1	13	CASSLMGSQPQHF	TGCGCCAGCAGCTTGATGGGGTCCCAGCCCCAGCATTTT
TRBJ2-7	-	-	TRBV6-2/TRBV6-3	16	CASSYPPGQVTGEQYF	TGTGCCAGCAGTTATCCGCCGGGACAAGTCACGGGCGAGCAGTACTTC
TRBJ2-1	-	TRBD2	TRBV12-3/TRBV12-4	19	CASRRRGTSGGSSYNEQFF	TGTGCCAGCAGACGTCGCGGGACTAGCGGGGGTAGCTCCTACAATGAGCAGTTCTTC
TRBJ2-2	-	-	TRBV20-1	14	CSARDLHRGGELFF	TGCAGTGCTAGAGATCTACATCGTGGGGGGGAGCTGTTTTTT
TRBJ1-1	-	-	TRBV6-5	16	CASSPYAVGGDTEAFF	TGTGCCAGCAGTCCATACGCGGTGGGCGGGGACACTGAAGCTTTCTTT
TRBJ2-1	many	-	TRBV5-1	14	CASSLGEAYNEQFF	TGCGCCAGCAGCTTGGGGGAGGCCTACAATGAGCAGTTCTTC
TRBJ1-1	few	-	TRBV4-1	12	CASLDGGTEAFF	TGCGCCAGCCTAGATGGGGGAACTGAAGCTTTCTTT
TRBJ2-1	-	TRBD1	TRBV12-3/TRBV12-4	13	CASSGGQYNEQFF	TGTGCCAGCAGTGGGGGACAGTACAATGAGCAGTTCTTC
TRBJ1-2	-	-	TRBV5-1	14	CASSLEGDTYGYTF	TGCGCCAGCAGCTTGGAGGGCGACACCTATGGCTACACCTTC
TRBJ2-3	few	-	TRBV4-3	14	CASSQTGIPDTQYF	TGCGCCAGCAGCCAAACAGGGATCCCAGATACGCAGTATTTT
TRBJ1-2	-	-	TRBV29-1	13	CSASSGGQYGYTF	TGCAGCGCCTCGAGTGGGGGGCAGTATGGCTACACCTTC
TRBJ2-3	-	-	TRBV7-9	12	CASSLDVHTQYF	TGTGCCAGCAGCTTAGATGTACATACGCAGTATTTT
TRBJ2-5	many	TRBD2	TRBV5-6	15	CASSLRLAGQETQYF	TGTGCCAGCAGCCTCCGACTAGCGGGTCAAGAGACCCAGTACTTC
TRBJ2-7	few	TRBD1	TRBV7-6	16	CASSLGGQGGYYEQYF	TGTGCCAGCAGCTTAGGCGGACAGGGGGGATACTACGAGCAGTACTTC
TRBJ1-1	few	TRBD1	TRBV5-1	16	CASSLVRTGVNTEAFF	TGCGCCAGCAGCTTGGTAAGGACAGGGGTGAACACTGAAGCTTTCTTT
TRBJ2-7	few	-	TRBV29-1	13	CSVEPRGPGEQYF	TGCAGCGTTGAACCAAGGGGTCCAGGCGAGCAGTACTTC
TRBJ1-6	many	-	TRBV5-5	14	CASSSGGYNSPLHF	TGTGCCAGCAGCTCGGGAGGTTATAATTCACCCCTCCACTTT
TRBJ2-7	few	TRBD1	TRBV20-1	16	CSAGTDQSFNSYEQYF	TGCAGTGCAGGGACAGACCAAAGCTTTAACTCCTACGAGCAGTACTTC
TRBJ1-2	-	TRBD1	TRBV20-1	16	CSARRDRVLGENGYTF	TGCAGTGCCCGCCGAGACAGGGTGTTGGGTGAGAATGGCTACACCTTC
TRBJ2-3	many	TRBD2	TRBV7-2	16	CASSGTGTSGSDTQYF	TGTGCCAGCAGCGGAACCGGGACTAGCGGATCAGATACGCAGTATTTT
TRBJ1-1	few	-	TRBV20-1	13	CSARDLNRREAFF	TGCAGTGCTAGAGATCTGAACAGACGGGAAGCTTTCTTT
TRBJ2-5	many	TRBD2	TRBV7-9	14	CASSSLAGRETQYF	TGTGCCAGCAGCTCTCTAGCGGGGAGAGAGACCCAGTACTTC